This TCR beta chain was observed in a study of blood T cell repertoires in COVID-19. The overall study: Sites in the United States, Italy and Spain provided acute and convalescent COVID-19 samples. From T cells, B-cell-depleted T cells, or PBMCs came the material, which was cDNA or gDNA.

CDR1 is SGHRS, CDR2 YFSETQ, per germline. This CDR3 has 14 amino acids. J was trimmed by 6 bases and V by 0 bases; bases with no gene match: 5. How the authors handled the data: Amplification of reference gene primers provided the estimated nucleated cell counts. The assay was immunoSEQ multiplex PCR, and TCRdb's table has in-frame clones only and misses some. V, J and clone size are taken as reported in that table, and D and trimming were inferred from the DNA itself. The sample has about 160,000 clones, roughly 90% seen once. The sample was peripheral blood. This TCR was recovered from a man aged 18-30 years with acute or convalescent COVID-19. The V and J genes are TRBV5-1 and TRBJ1-1; the match to TRBD1 covers 7 bases. CDR3 sequence reads: CASSLGKGASEAFF. The CDR3 DNA reads as TGCGCCAGCAGCTTGGGTAAGGGGGCCTCTGAAGCTTTCTTT.